This entry concerns a single TCR beta chain. No antigen is known for it. The data derive from a study of post-analysis software for immune sequencing data. About the study: The cohort encompassed relapsing-remitting, secondary progressive and progressive-relapsing multiple sclerosis disease courses.

Prepared TCR beta cDNA libraries contained unique molecular identifiers. MiXCR, applied by TCRdb to the PCR reads, yields one record per CDR3 protein. The table includes 400,000 to 500,000 distinct CDR3 sequences, 30% to 45% detected once. Overall study results and limits: Several TRBV segments, TRBV5-6, TRBV5-1 and TRBV20-1 among them, were found more frequent in patients than controls. Relative to controls, patients with multiple sclerosis showed significantly lower normalized Chao1 diversity. F measure grouped same-batch samples tightly together.

Deletions cut 6 bases from V and 2 bases from J, with 23 bases between. Germline V gene lookup returns CDR1 SQVTM and CDR2 ANQGSEA. The CDR3 totals 17 residues. V usage is TRBV29-1 and J usage is TRBJ2-1, with TRBD2 as a possible D gene (6 bases). The sequence was obtained from a girl aged 2-10 years with multiple sclerosis. The sample was blood. Here the CDR3 DNA reads TGCAGCGTCCTCCCCTTAGCATCGGCGGGGCCCTACAATGAGCAGTTCTTC. This encodes CSVLPLASAGPYNEQFF.